Sequencing of this T cell receptor beta chain was carried out in a study of cytotoxic CD8 clonotypes in ibrutinib-treated CLL. Study-wide points: Clonality was higher at baseline than in age-matched healthy donors and tracked circulating CD8+ T-cell counts.

The method was immunoSEQ multiplex PCR; TCRdb's version includes in-frame clones alone and lacks a portion of them. The sample shows 65,000 to 85,000 clones, less than 95% of them seen only once. To note about this clone: Its specificity is unknown.

The germline V and J ends were trimmed by 3 bases and 2 bases, with 19 bases remaining between them. This CDR3 comprises 16 residues. Per the germline V gene, CDR1 is GTSNPN and CDR2 is SVGIG (reference sequence). The chain links TRBV30 to TRBJ2-5; the D gene is possibly TRBD1 (6 bases). Sequenced here: PBMCs, sampled after 12 months of ibrutinib treatment. This receptor was taken from a human donor with chronic lymphocytic leukemia. DNA for the CDR3: TGTGCCTGGAGCAAGCCCAGGACAGAGGTGCAAGAGACCCAGTACTTC. Protein product: CAWSKPRTEVQETQYF.